These T cell receptor beta chains were read from a single sample in a study of T cells in tuberculosis. Here immunoSEQ multiplex PCR was the method, and the copy in TCRdb shows in-frame clones only, minus some. The table shows tens of thousands of clones, with about 85% occurring only once. The sequenced sample was PBMCs, obtained at tuberculosis diagnosis. The source is an adult with tuberculosis. CDR3s include the opening cysteine and the closing phenylalanine or tryptophan. D genes are given only for firm matches. A clone size is listed for some rows: how often the clone was seen (once, few, many), or a class if it is expanded.

cdr3_length,clone_size,v_call,j_call,d_call,cdr3_aa,cdr3_nt
14,.,TRBV6-1,TRBJ1-3,TRBD1,CASREDRVGNTIYF,TGTGCCAGCAGGGAGGACAGGGTAGGAAACACCATATATTTT
15,.,TRBV18,TRBJ2-1,.,CASSPPNQIYNEQFF,TGTGCCAGCTCACCACCGAACCAGATATACAATGAGCAGTTCTTC
12,.,TRBV27,TRBJ2-1,.,CASTHAGNEQFF,TGTGCCAGCACTCACGCGGGCAATGAGCAGTTCTTC
13,few,TRBV6-5,TRBJ1-2,.,CATWTTDHYGYTF,TGTGCCACCTGGACGACAGACCACTATGGCTACACCTTC
12,.,TRBV30,TRBJ1-2,.,CAWSPGEGGYTF,TGTGCCTGGAGCCCAGGGGAAGGGGGCTACACCTTC
17,once,TRBV5-4,TRBJ2-7,TRBD2,CASSQGGTSESSYEQYF,TGTGCCAGCAGCCAAGGGGGGACTAGCGAGAGCTCCTACGAGCAGTACTTC
15,.,TRBV4-3,TRBJ2-3,TRBD1,CASSQSRQGAYTQYF,TGCGCCAGCAGCCAGTCTAGACAGGGGGCATATACGCAGTATTTT
16,.,TRBV2,TRBJ2-1,TRBD2,CASDTVSSGGGNEQFF,TGTGCCAGCGACACAGTCTCTAGCGGGGGTGGCAATGAGCAGTTCTTC
13,once,TRBV29-1,TRBJ2-7,.,CSVAVGSSYEQYF,TGCAGCGTTGCCGTCGGGAGCTCCTACGAGCAGTACTTC
16,few,TRBV5-6,TRBJ2-2,.,CASSLGLLLNTGELFF,TGTGCCAGCAGCTTGGGTTTGCTATTAAACACCGGGGAGCTGTTTTTT
13,.,TRBV29-1,TRBJ2-1,.,CSVVGLIYNEQFF,TGCAGCGTTGTGGGACTGATATACAATGAGCAGTTCTTC
15,.,TRBV29-1,TRBJ2-3,.,CSVAPRGTFTDTQYF,TGCAGCGTTGCACCCCGCGGGACGTTCACAGATACGCAGTATTTT
15,.,TRBV5-4,TRBJ2-4,.,CASSQGVLAKNIQYF,TGTGCCAGCAGCCAAGGGGTACTAGCCAAAAACATTCAGTACTTC
15,.,TRBV7-9,TRBJ1-4,.,CASSLKQGGGEKLFF,TGTGCCAGCAGCTTAAAGCAGGGAGGGGGTGAAAAACTGTTTTTT
13,.,TRBV10-1,TRBJ1-2,.,CASSEYRNYGYTF,TGCGCCAGCAGTGAGTACAGGAACTATGGCTACACCTTC
15,once,TRBV5-4,TRBJ2-7,.,CARIWGQGSSYEQYF,TGTGCCAGAATTTGGGGGCAGGGTAGCTCCTACGAGCAGTACTTC
13,.,TRBV29-1,TRBJ1-2,.,CSVEAGVQYGYTF,TGCAGCGTTGAAGCGGGGGTCCAGTATGGCTACACCTTC
18,.,TRBV19,TRBJ2-3,.,CASSSRAGNSGSTDTQYF,TGTGCCAGTAGCTCAAGGGCGGGAAATAGCGGTAGCACAGATACGCAGTATTTT
14,.,TRBV7-9,TRBJ2-5,.,CASSLRQGQETQYF,TGTGCCAGCAGCTTGAGACAAGGCCAAGAGACCCAGTACTTC
11,.,TRBV6-5,TRBJ2-3,.,CASSSEDTQYF,TGTGCCAGCAGCTCGGAGGATACGCAGTATTTT
13,.,TRBV2,TRBJ2-1,.,CASSEWASNEQFF,TGTGCCAGCAGTGAATGGGCCTCCAATGAGCAGTTCTTC
14,.,TRBV5-4,TRBJ2-1,TRBD1,CASKPGQGYNEQFF,TGTGCCAGCAAACCGGGACAGGGATACAATGAGCAGTTCTTC
11,.,TRBV20-1,TRBJ2-7,.,CSGVDYYEQYF,TGCAGTGGCGTCGATTACTACGAGCAGTACTTC
15,.,TRBV9,TRBJ1-1,.,CASSPHVEENTEAFF,TGTGCCAGCAGCCCTCACGTGGAGGAGAACACTGAAGCTTTCTTT
15,.,TRBV5-1,TRBJ2-2,TRBD1,CASRINQGASGELFF,TGCGCCAGCAGAATTAACCAGGGGGCATCCGGGGAGCTGTTTTTT
15,.,TRBV4-1,TRBJ2-1,TRBD2,CASSQVRLAGNEQFF,TGCGCCAGCAGCCAAGTAAGGCTAGCGGGCAATGAGCAGTTCTTC
13,.,TRBV6-5,TRBJ1-2,TRBD1,CASRSGTGRGYTF,TGTGCCAGCAGATCCGGGACAGGGCGCGGCTACACCTTC
13,.,TRBV29-1,TRBJ1-5,.,CSVAGGPNQPQHF,TGCAGCGTTGCAGGAGGGCCCAATCAGCCCCAGCATTTT
16,.,TRBV7-6,TRBJ2-1,TRBD2,CASSRRTSGAYNEQFF,TGTGCCAGCAGCCGCAGGACTAGCGGGGCGTACAATGAGCAGTTCTTC
12,.,TRBV29-1,TRBJ2-3,.,CSVVASTDTQYF,TGCAGCGTTGTGGCCAGCACAGATACGCAGTATTTT
16,.,TRBV2,TRBJ2-3,.,CASSEWPGMGTDTQYF,TGTGCCAGCAGTGAATGGCCAGGGATGGGCACAGATACGCAGTATTTT
17,once,TRBV7-7,TRBJ2-2,TRBD2,CASSQGLAGVETGELFF,TGTGCCAGCAGCCAGGGACTAGCGGGAGTGGAAACCGGGGAGCTGTTTTTT
14,.,TRBV15,TRBJ2-2,TRBD1,CATSPDRAAGELFF,TGTGCCACCAGCCCTGACAGGGCGGCCGGGGAGCTGTTTTTT
14,.,TRBV5-1,TRBJ2-5,.,CASSLASTEETQYF,TGCGCCAGCAGCTTGGCCTCGACAGAAGAGACCCAGTACTTC
11,.,TRBV30,TRBJ2-3,.,CAFSPSGTQYF,TGTGCCTTTTCACCTAGTGGTACGCAGTATTTT
14,.,TRBV15,TRBJ2-5,TRBD2,CATTPRGGRETQYF,TGTGCCACCACCCCCCGGGGGGGCAGAGAGACCCAGTACTTC
16,.,TRBV5-4,TRBJ1-3,.,CASSRFSGSSGNTIYF,TGTGCCAGCAGCCGCTTCAGTGGGAGCTCTGGAAACACCATATATTTT
14,.,TRBV5-1,TRBJ1-1,.,CASSSEEGDTEAFF,TGCGCCAGCAGCTCCGAAGAGGGGGACACTGAAGCTTTCTTT
16,.,TRBV7-9,TRBJ2-7,.,CASSLAPGRFSYEQYF,TGTGCCAGCAGCTTAGCGCCAGGCCGATTCTCCTACGAGCAGTACTTC
15,.,TRBV9,TRBJ2-5,TRBD1,CASSVTGTGAKTQYF,TGTGCCAGCAGCGTCACCGGGACAGGGGCAAAGACCCAGTACTTC
16,.,TRBV28,TRBJ1-5,.,CASSPSGTLGNQPQHF,TGTGCCAGCAGTCCCTCGGGGACACTTGGCAATCAGCCCCAGCATTTT
15,.,TRBV11-2,TRBJ2-1,TRBD1,CASSTDRGTYNEQFF,TGTGCCAGCAGCACCGACAGGGGAACCTACAATGAGCAGTTCTTC
21,.,TRBV2,TRBJ1-1,TRBD1,CASSFGTGSGPLEGTNTEAFF,TGTGCCAGCAGTTTTGGGACAGGGAGCGGTCCTCTCGAGGGGACGAACACTGAAGCTTTCTTT
17,.,TRBV21-1,TRBJ2-1,.,CASSCQQRGGRYNEQFF,TGTGCCAGCAGCTGTCAACAGCGGGGGGGCCGGTACAATGAGCAGTTCTTC
14,.,TRBV28,TRBJ2-7,.,CASSSPPGAYEQYF,TGTGCCAGCAGTTCTCCCCCGGGGGCCTACGAGCAGTACTTC
16,.,TRBV11-2,TRBJ2-1,.,CASSTEERSSYNEQFF,TGTGCCAGCAGCACCGAGGAGCGGAGCTCCTACAATGAGCAGTTCTTC
15,once,TRBV28,TRBJ1-1,.,CASSPHRGVNTEAFF,TGTGCCAGCAGCCCCCATCGGGGGGTTAACACTGAAGCTTTCTTT
15,.,TRBV6-1,TRBJ2-5,TRBD2,CASIGLAGNAETQYF,TGTGCCAGCATTGGACTAGCGGGAAACGCGGAGACCCAGTACTTC
12,once,TRBV7-9,TRBJ1-4,.,CASSVGALRLFF,TGTGCCAGTTCGGTTGGGGCCCTAAGACTGTTTTTT
13,.,TRBV14,TRBJ1-1,.,CASSQDLNTEAFF,TGTGCCAGCAGCCAAGATCTAAACACTGAAGCTTTCTTT
12,.,TRBV25-1,TRBJ1-2,.,CASSTTGGGYTF,TGTGCCAGCAGCACCACGGGGGGGGGCTACACCTTC
16,.,TRBV2,TRBJ2-7,TRBD2,CASSAFTSGEFYEQYF,TGTGCCAGCAGTGCGTTTACTAGCGGGGAGTTCTACGAGCAGTACTTC
13,.,TRBV11-2,TRBJ2-3,.,CASSLGLGGTQYF,TGTGCCAGCAGCTTGGGGCTAGGGGGTACGCAGTATTTT